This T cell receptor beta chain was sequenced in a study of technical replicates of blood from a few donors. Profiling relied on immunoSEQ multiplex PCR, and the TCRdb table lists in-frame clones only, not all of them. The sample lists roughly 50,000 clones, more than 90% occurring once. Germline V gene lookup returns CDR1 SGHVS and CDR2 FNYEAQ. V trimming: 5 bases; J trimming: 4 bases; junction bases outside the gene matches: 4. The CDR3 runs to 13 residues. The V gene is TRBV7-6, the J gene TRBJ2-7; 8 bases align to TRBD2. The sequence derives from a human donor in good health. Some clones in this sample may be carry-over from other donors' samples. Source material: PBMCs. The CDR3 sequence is CASSMTSEYEQYF. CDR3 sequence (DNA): TGTGCCAGCAGCATGACTAGCGAGTACGAGCAGTACTTC.